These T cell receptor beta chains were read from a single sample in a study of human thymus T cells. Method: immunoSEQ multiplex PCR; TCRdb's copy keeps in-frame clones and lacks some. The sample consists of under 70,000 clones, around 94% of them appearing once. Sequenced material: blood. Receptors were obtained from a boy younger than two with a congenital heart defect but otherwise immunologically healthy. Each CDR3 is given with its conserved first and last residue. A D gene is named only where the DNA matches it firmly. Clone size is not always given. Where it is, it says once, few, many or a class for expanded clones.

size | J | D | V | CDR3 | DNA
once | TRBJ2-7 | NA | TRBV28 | CASSEAYEQYF | TGTGCCAGCAGTGAGGCCTACGAGCAGTACTTC
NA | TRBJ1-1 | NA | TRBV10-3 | CATQGIGVNTEAFF | TGTGCTACCCAGGGGATTGGGGTGAACACTGAAGCTTTCTTT
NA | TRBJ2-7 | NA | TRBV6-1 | CASSVRPYEQYF | TGTGCCAGCAGTGTGAGACCCTACGAGCAGTACTTC
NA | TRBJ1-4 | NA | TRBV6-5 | CASSRETTNEKLFF | TGTGCCAGCAGTCGAGAGACAACTAATGAAAAACTGTTTTTT
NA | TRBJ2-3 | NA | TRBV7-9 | CASTLAGQNTQYF | TGTGCCAGCACGCTAGCAGGCCAAAATACGCAGTATTTT
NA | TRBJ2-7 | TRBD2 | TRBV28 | CASSTSGSAYEQYF | TGTGCCAGCAGTACTAGCGGGTCTGCCTACGAGCAGTACTTC
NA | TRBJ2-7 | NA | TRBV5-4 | CASSPPGSYEQYF | TGTGCCAGCAGCCCCCCCGGCTCCTACGAGCAGTACTTC
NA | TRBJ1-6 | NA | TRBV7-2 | CASSTRPPGTRYNSPLHF | TGTGCCAGCAGCACTAGGCCTCCGGGAACCCGCTATAATTCACCCCTCCACTTT
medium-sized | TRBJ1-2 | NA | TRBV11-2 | CASSLGGARGYTF | TGTGCCAGCAGCTTGGGGGGCGCGAGGGGCTACACCTTC
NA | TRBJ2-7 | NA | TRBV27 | CASSAQGARREQYF | TGTGCCAGCAGTGCCCAGGGCGCTCGGAGAGAGCAGTACTTC
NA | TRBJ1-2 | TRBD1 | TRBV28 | CASSSGQGARGYTF | TGTGCCAGCAGTTCGGGACAGGGGGCGCGAGGCTACACCTTC
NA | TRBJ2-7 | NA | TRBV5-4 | CASSLYSSISYEQYF | TGTGCCAGCAGCTTGTATTCCAGTATTTCCTACGAGCAGTACTTC
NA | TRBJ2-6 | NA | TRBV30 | CAWSVGASGADVLTF | TGTGCCTGGAGTGTAGGGGCGTCTGGGGCCGACGTCCTGACTTTC
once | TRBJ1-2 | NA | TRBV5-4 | CASSGGGPTLRYGYTF | TGTGCCAGCAGCGGGGGGGGACCCACCCTTCGGTATGGCTACACCTTC
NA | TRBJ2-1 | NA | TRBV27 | CASRPGPYNEQFF | TGTGCCAGCAGACCCGGACCGTACAATGAGCAGTTCTTC
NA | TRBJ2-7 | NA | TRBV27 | CASSSGPYYEQYF | TGTGCCAGCAGTTCGGGACCGTATTACGAGCAGTACTTC
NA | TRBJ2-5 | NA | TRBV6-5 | CASSSQETQYF | TGTGCCAGCAGTTCACAAGAGACCCAGTACTTC
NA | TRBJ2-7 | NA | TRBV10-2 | CASSAGDVSEQYF | TGCGCCAGCAGTGCAGGGGATGTGAGCGAGCAGTACTTC
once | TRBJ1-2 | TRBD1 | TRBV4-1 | CASSQATGLYGYTF | TGCGCCAGCAGCCAGGCGACAGGGCTCTATGGCTACACCTTC
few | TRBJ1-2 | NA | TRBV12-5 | CASGSYGYTF | TGTGCTAGTGGTTCATATGGCTACACCTTC
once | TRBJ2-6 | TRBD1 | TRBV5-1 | CASSLAGGGANVLTF | TGCGCCAGCAGCTTGGCAGGGGGCGGGGCCAACGTCCTGACTTTC
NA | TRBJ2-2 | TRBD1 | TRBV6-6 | CASSYRTGPNTGELFF | TGTGCCAGCAGTTACCGGACAGGACCCAACACCGGGGAGCTGTTTTTT
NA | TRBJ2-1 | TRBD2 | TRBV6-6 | CASSYSGGRARNEQFF | TGTGCCAGCAGTTACTCGGGCGGGAGGGCCAGGAATGAGCAGTTCTTC
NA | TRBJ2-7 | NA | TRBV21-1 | CASQRVPGGSYEQYF | TGTGCCAGCCAGAGGGTCCCCGGGGGGTCCTACGAGCAGTACTTC
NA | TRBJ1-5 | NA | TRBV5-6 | CASSLLTGPQHF | TGTGCCAGCAGCTTACTTACAGGGCCCCAGCATTTT
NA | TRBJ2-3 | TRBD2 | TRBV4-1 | CASSHTSGRARDTQYF | TGCGCCAGCAGCCATACTAGCGGGAGGGCCAGAGATACGCAGTATTTT
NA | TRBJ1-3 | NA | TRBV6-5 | CASRPRGVPGNTIYF | TGTGCCAGCAGGCCAAGGGGGGTGCCTGGAAACACCATATATTTT
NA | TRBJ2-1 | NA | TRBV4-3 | CASSPGQGYNEQFF | TGCGCCAGCAGCCCGGGGCAGGGCTACAATGAGCAGTTCTTC
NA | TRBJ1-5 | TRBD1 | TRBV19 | CASSISTGRSNQPQHF | TGTGCCAGTAGTATATCGACAGGGAGAAGCAATCAGCCCCAGCATTTT